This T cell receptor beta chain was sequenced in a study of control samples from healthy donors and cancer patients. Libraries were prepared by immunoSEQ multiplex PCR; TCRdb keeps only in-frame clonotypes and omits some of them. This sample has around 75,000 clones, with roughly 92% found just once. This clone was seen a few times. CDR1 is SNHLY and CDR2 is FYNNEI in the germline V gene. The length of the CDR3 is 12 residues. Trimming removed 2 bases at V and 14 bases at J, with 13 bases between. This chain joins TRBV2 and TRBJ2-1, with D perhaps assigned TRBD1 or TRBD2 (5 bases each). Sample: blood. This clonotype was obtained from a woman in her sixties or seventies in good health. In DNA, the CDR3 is TGTGCCAGCAGTGAAACTCGGGACCGGGAGTTCTTC. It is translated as CASSETRDREFF.